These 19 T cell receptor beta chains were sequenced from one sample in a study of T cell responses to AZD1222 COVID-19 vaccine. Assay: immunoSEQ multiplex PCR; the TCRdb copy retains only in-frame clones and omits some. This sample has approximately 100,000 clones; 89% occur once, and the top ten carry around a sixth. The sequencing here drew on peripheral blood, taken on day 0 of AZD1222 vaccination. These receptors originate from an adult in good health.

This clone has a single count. CDR3 residues: CASSEVQRGNYNEQFF. CDR3 nucleotides: TGTGCCAGCAGTGAAGTTCAGCGGGGGAACTACAATGAGCAGTTCTTC. The rearrangement links TRBV2 to TRBJ2-1; 8 positions agree with TRBD2. Per germline, CDR1 SNHLY and CDR2 FYNNEI. The V segment lost 1 base and the J segment 3 bases; nucleotides outside the gene matches: 5. CDR3 length: 16 residues. Full variable domain (rest looked up from reference TRBV2 and TRBJ2-1): EPEVTQTPSHQVTQMGQEVILRCVPISNHLYFYWYRQILGQKVEFLVSFYNNEISEKSEIFDDQFSVERPDGSNFTLKIRSTKLEDSAMYFCASSEVQRGNYNEQFFGPGTRLTVL.

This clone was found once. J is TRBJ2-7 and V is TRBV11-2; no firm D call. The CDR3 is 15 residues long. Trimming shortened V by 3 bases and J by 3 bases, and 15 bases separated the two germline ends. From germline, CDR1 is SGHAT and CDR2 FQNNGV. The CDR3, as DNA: TGTGCCAGCAGCTTTGAGAGCTTTAGCAACTACGAGCAGTACTTC. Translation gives CASSFESFSNYEQYF.

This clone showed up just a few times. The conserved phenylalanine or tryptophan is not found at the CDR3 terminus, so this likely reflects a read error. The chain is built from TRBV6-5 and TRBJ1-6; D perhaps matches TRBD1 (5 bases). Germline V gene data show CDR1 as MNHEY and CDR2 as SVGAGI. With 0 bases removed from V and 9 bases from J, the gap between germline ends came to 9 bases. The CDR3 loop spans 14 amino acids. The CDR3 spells CASSYSTEGSPLHL. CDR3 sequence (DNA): TGTGCCAGCAGTTACTCGACAGAGGGTTCACCCCTCCACCTT.

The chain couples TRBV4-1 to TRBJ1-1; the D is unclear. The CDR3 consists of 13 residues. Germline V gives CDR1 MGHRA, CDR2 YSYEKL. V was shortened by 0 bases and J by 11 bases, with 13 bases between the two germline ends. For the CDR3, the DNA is TGCGCCAGCAGCCAAGAGTCCCACCTTTCGGCTTTCTTT. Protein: CASSQESHLSAFF.

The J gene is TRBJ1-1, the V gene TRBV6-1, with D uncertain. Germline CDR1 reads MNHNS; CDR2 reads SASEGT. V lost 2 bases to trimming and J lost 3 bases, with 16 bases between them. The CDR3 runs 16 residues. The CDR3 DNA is TGTGCCAGCAGTGAATTTCCGGGGAGGCCGGACACTGAAGCTTTCTTT. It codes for CASSEFPGRPDTEAFF.

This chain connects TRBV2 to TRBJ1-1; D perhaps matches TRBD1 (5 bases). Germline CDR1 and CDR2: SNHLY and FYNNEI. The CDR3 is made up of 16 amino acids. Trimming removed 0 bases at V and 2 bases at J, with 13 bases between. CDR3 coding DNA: TGTGCCAGCAGTGAAGCGTGGCCCGGGGCAAACACTGAAGCTTTCTTT. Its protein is CASSEAWPGANTEAFF.

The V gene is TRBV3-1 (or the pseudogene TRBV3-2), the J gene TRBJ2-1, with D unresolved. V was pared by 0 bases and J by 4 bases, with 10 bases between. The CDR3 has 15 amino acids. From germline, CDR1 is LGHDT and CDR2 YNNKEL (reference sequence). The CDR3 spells CASSQDPSRYNEQFF. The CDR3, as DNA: TGTGCCAGCAGCCAAGACCCATCACGTTACAATGAGCAGTTCTTC.

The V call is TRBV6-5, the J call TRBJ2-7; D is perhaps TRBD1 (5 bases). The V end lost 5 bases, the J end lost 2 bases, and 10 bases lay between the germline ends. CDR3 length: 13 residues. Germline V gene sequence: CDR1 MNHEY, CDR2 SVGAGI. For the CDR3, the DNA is TGTGCCAGCAGTCAGGGTCTAACCTACGAGCAGTACTTC. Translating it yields CASSQGLTYEQYF.

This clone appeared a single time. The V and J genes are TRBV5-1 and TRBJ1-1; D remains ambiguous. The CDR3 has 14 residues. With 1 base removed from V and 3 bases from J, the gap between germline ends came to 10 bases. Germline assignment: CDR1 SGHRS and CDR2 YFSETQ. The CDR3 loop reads CASSLWTLDTEAFF. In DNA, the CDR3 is TGCGCCAGCAGCTTGTGGACTCTGGACACTGAAGCTTTCTTT.

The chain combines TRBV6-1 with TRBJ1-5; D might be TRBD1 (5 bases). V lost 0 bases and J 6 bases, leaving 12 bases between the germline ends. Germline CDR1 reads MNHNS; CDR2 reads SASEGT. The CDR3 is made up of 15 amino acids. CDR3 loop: CASSEALEGAQPQHF. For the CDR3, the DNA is TGTGCCAGCAGTGAAGCGCTCGAAGGGGCTCAGCCCCAGCATTTT.

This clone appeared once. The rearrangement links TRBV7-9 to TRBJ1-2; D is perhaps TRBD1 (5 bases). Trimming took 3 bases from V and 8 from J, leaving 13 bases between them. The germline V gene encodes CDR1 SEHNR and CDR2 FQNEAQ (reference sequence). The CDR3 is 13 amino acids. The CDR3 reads CASSLPTALGYTF. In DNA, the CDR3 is TGTGCCAGCAGCTTGCCGACAGCCCTAGGCTACACCTTC.

For the CDR3, the DNA is TGTGCCAGTAGTACGGGACGGCCCGGGGGGACCATATATTTT. It translates to CASSTGRPGGTIYF. This chain uses TRBV19 with TRBJ1-3; TRBD1 might be the D (5 bases). The CDR3 totals 14 residues. Trimming removed 4 bases from V and 10 bases from J, with 17 bases in between. Germline CDR1 is LNHDA and CDR2 is SQIVND (reference sequence).

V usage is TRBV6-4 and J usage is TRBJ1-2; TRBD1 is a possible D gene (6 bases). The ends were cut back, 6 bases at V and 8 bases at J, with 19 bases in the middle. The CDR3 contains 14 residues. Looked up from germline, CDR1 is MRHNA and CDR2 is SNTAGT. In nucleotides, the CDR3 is TGTGCCAGCAGCCCTCGACAGGCCGACGAAGGCTACACCTTC. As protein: CASSPRQADEGYTF.

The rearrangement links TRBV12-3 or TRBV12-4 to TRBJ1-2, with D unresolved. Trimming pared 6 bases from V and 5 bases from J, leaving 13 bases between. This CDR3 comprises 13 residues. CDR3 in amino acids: CASSFLPTYGYTF. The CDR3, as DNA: TGTGCCAGCAGCTTTCTTCCTACGTATGGCTACACCTTC.

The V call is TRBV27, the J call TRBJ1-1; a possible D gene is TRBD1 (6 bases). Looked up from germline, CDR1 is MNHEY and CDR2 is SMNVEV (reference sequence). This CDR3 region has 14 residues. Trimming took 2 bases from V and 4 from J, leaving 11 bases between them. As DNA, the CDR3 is TGTGCCAGCAGTTTAGGGCAGGGGAGCACTGAAGCTTTCTTT. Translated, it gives CASSLGQGSTEAFF.

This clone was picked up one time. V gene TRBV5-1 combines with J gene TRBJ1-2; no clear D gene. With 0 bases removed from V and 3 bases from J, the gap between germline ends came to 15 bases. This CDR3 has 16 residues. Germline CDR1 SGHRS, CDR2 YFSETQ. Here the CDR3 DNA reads TGCGCCAGCAGCTTGGATGCCTCCGAGAGGGACTATGGCTACACCTTC. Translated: CASSLDASERDYGYTF.

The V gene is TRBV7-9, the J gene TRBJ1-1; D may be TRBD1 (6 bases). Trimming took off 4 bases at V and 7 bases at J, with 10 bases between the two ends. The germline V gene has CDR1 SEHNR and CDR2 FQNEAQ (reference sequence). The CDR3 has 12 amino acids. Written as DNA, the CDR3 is TGTGCCAGCAGCTCCCACAGGGTTGAAGCTTTCTTT. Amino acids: CASSSHRVEAFF. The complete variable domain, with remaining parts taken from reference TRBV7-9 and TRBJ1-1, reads DTGVSQNPRHKITKRGQNVTFRCDPISEHNRLYWYRQTLGQGPEFLTYFQNEAQLEKSRLLSDRFSAERPKGSFSTLEIQRTEQGDSAMYLCASSSHRVEAFFGQGTRLTVV.

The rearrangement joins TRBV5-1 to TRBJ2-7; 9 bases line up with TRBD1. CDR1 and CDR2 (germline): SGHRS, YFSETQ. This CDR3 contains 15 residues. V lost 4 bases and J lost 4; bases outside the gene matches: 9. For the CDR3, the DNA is TGCGCCAGCAGCCCGTATCGGGGACAGGGTTACGAGCAGTACTTC. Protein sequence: CASSPYRGQGYEQYF.

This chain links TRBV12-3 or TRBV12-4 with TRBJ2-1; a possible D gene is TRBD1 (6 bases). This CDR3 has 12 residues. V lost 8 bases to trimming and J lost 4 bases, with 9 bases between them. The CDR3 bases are TGTGCCAGCCAAACAGGGTACAATGAGCAGTTCTTC. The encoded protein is CASQTGYNEQFF.